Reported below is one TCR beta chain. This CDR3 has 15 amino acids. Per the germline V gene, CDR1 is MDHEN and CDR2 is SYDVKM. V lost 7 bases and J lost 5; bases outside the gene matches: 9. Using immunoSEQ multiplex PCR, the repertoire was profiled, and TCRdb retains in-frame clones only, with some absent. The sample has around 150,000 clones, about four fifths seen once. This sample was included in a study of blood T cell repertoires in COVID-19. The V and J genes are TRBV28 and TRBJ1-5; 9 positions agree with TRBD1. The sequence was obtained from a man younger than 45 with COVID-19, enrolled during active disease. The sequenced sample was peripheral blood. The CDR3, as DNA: TGTGCCAGCAATGCCGGGACAGGGCCCTATCAGCCCCAGCATTTT. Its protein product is CASNAGTGPYQPQHF. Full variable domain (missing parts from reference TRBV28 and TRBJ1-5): DVKVTQSSRYLVKRTGEKVFLECVQDMDHENMFWYRQDPGLGLRLIYFSYDVKMKEKGDIPEGYSVSREKKERFSLILESASTNQTSMYLCASNAGTGPYQPQHFGDGTRLSIL.